This section outlines one T cell receptor (beta chain) sequence together with its context. Its antigen is unknown. Only in-frame clones appear in the TCRdb table, and some are missing; sequencing was by immunoSEQ multiplex PCR. Found here are roughly 58,000 clones, 75% to 90% of them singletons; the top ten hold roughly 6%. Trimming pared 1 base from V and 2 bases from J, leaving 7 bases between. CDR3 length: 14 residues. CDR1 and CDR2 (germline): LNHNV, YYDKDF (reference sequence). The data are from a study of T cell responses to AZD1222 COVID-19 vaccine. Study findings and constraints: Recipients of AZD1222 seropositive at baseline numbered only 5 to 7. The reported proportion of spike-specific TCRs targeting unmutated variant regions was nearly half. The breadth and depth of Spike-specific TCRs increased once two AZD1222 doses had been given.

It was second doses at about 4 or about 12 weeks that were pooled. V gene TRBV15 combines with J gene TRBJ2-3, with D maybe TRBD1 (5 bases). The sequenced sample was peripheral blood, obtained 28 days after the second AZD1222 dose. The origin of this receptor is an adult who received the AZD1222 COVID-19 vaccine. The CDR3 sequence: CATSRGGSTDTQYF. The CDR3 DNA sequence: TGTGCCACCAGCAGAGGGGGCTCCACAGATACGCAGTATTTT.